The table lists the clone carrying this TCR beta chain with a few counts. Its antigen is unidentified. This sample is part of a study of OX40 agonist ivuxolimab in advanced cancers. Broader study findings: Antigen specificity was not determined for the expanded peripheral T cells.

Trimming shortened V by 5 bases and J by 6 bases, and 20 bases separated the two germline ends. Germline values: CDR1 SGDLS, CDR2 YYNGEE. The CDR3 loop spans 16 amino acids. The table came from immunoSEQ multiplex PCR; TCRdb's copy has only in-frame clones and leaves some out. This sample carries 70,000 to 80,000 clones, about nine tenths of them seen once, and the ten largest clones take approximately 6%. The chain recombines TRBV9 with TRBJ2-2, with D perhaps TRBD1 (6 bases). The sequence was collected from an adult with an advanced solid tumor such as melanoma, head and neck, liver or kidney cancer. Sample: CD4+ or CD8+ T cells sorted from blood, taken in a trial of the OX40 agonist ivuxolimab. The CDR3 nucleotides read TGTGCCAGCAGTCCAGGGGTCTCCGGGTTTGCCGGGGAGCTGTTTTTT. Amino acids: CASSPGVSGFAGELFF.